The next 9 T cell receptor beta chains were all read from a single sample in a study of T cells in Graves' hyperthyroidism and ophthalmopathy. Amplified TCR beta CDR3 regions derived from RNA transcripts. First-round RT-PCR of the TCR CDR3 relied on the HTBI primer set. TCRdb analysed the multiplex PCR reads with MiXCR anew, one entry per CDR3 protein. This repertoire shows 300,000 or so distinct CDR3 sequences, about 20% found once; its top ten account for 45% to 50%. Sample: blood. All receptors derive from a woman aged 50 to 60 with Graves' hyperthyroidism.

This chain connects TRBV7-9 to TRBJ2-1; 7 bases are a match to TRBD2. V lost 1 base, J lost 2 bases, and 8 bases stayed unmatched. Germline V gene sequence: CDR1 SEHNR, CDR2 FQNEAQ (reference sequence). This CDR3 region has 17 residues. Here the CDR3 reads CASSLGGKSGAYNEQFF. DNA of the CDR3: TGTGCCAGCAGCTTAGGGGGAAAGAGCGGGGCCTACAATGAGCAGTTCTTC.

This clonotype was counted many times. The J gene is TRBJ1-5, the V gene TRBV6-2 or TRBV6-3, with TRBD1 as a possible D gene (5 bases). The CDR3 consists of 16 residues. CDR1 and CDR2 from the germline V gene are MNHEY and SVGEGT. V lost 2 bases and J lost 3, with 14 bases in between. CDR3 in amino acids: CASSYGQGGTNQPQHF. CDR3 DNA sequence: TGTGCCAGCAGTTACGGTCAGGGAGGTACCAATCAGCCCCAGCATTTT.

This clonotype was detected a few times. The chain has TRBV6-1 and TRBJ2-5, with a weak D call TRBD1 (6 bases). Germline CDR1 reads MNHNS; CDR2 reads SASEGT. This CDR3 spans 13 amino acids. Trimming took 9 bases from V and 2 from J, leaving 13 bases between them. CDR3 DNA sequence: TGTGCCAGTGCGGACAGTCAACAAGAGACCCAGTACTTC. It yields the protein CASADSQQETQYF.

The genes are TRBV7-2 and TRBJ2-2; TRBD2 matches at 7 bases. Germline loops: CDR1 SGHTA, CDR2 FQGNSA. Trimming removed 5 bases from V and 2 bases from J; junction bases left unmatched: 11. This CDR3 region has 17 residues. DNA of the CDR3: TGTGCCAGCAGCCCGCGGCCGGGACTAAAAAACACCGGGGAGCTGTTTTTT. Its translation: CASSPRPGLKNTGELFF.

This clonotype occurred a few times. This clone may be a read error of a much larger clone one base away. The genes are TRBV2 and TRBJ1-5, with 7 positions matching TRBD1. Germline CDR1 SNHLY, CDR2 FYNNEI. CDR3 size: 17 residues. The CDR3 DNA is TGTGCCAGCAGCACGACCCAGGGACAGATGAGCAATCAGCCCCCGCATTTT. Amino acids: CASSTTQGQMSNQPPHF.

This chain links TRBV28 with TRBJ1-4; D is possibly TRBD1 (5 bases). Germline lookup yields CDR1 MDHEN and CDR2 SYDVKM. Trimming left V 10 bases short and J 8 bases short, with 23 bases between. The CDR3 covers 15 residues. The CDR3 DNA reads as TGTGCCATCAGATTACCGGGGCAGAGAAGCGAAAAACTGTTTTTT. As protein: CAIRLPGQRSEKLFF.

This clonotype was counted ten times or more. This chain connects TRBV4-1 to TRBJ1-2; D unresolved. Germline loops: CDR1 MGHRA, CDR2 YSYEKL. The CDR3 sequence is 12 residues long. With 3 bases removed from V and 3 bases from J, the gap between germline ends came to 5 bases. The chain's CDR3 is CASSQQDYGYTF. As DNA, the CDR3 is TGCGCCAGCAGCCAGCAAGACTATGGCTACACCTTC.

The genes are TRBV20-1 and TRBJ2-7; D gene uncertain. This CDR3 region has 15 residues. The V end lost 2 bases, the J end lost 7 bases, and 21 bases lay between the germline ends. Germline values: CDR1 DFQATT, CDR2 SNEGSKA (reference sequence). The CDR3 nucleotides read TGCAGTGCTAGACCCCTCGTAGGACGCGCCGGTGAGCAGTACGTC. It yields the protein CSARPLVGRAGEQYV.

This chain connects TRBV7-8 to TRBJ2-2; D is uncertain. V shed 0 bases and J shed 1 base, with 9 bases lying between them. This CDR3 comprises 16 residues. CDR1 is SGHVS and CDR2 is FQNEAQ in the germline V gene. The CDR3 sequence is CASSLAAAMNTGELFF. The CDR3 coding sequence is TGTGCCAGCAGCTTAGCGGCAGCGATGAACACCGGGGAGCTGTTTTTT.